The entry below gives a single T cell receptor (beta chain) sequence along with its context. In the original processing: Amplifying reference gene primers gave estimates of nucleated cell counts. TCRdb's copy holds only in-frame clones and misses some; the assay was immunoSEQ multiplex PCR. The V and J calls and clone size were taken over from that table, and D and trimming were inferred from the DNA. Here the sample spans about 170,000 clones, 85% to 90% being singletons. Per germline, CDR1 SGHTA and CDR2 FQGNSA. The CDR3 covers 12 residues. J gave up 6 bases and V 3 bases, and 2 bases lay outside the gene matches. A Seattle source enrolled patients during active infection and followed them longitudinally. The sample comes from a study of blood T cell repertoires in COVID-19. At the level of the study: The analysed material was cDNA or gDNA that came from T cells, B-cell-depleted T cells, or PBMCs.

The chain couples TRBV7-2 to TRBJ2-7, with 7 bases that match TRBD2. The sequence was collected from an elderly woman with COVID-19, enrolled during active disease. Specimen: peripheral blood. The CDR3 DNA reads TGTGCCAGCAGCTTGGGGGGGTCCGAGCAGTACTTC. It translates to CASSLGGSEQYF. Looking up the rest from reference TRBV7-2 and TRBJ2-7 gives the full variable domain: GAGVSQSPSNKVTEKGKDVELRCDPISGHTALYWYRQSLGQGLEFLIYFQGNSAPDKSGLPSDRFSAERTGGSVSTLTIQRTQQEDSAVYLCASSLGGSEQYFGPGTRLTVT.